These 30 T cell receptor beta chains originate from one sample sequenced in a study of PD-1 blockade in classical Hodgkin lymphoma (dated by TCRdb to 2018 to 2021). The time point tag for this specimen amounts to: cycle 1 day 1 (C1D1), immediately before nivolumab initiation. Relapse after autologous stem cell transplantation had occurred in all trial patients, and cohorts A, B and C were distinguished by prior brentuximab vedotin exposure. Receptor amplification or capture employed the immunoSEQ multiplex PCR assay. Entries here come from immuneACCESS through TCRdb and include only in-frame sequences with V and J called. Some clones fail to appear in such tables; in the studies checked, an unresolved V gene covers under half of the shortfall, and the cause of the remainder is unknown. Counted in this sample were roughly 32,000 clones; 82% of them appeared once. The ten largest clones represent 32% of the sample.

This specimen was peripheral blood mononuclear cells (PBMCs), taken at baseline. Every receptor here comes from a human donor with classical Hodgkin lymphoma.

The chain recombines TRBV27 with TRBJ2-2; D not certain. This CDR3 is 12 amino acids long. CDR1 and CDR2 (germline): MNHEY, SMNVEV (reference sequence). Trimming removed 4 bases at V and 5 bases at J, with 5 bases between. This CDR3 is CASSSHTGELFF. DNA for the CDR3: TGTGCCAGCAGTTCCCATACCGGGGAGCTGTTTTTT.

This clone was counted only a few times. The V and J genes are TRBV9 and TRBJ2-1, with 7 bases that match TRBD1. Per the germline V gene, CDR1 is SGDLS and CDR2 is YYNGEE. The J segment lost 13 bases and the V segment lost 0 bases, leaving 13 bases of the junction unmatched. This CDR3 region has 15 residues. CDR3 nucleotide sequence: TGTGCCAGCAGCGTAGATGGCGATCGAGACAGGGCCCAGTTCTTC. It yields the protein CASSVDGDRDRAQFF.

This sequence joins TRBV6-1 and TRBJ1-5; 8 nucleotides align to TRBD1. This CDR3 spans 14 amino acids. Germline V gene lookup returns CDR1 MNHNS and CDR2 SASEGT. The trim removed 5 bases at V and 5 bases at J, leaving 5 bases unmatched. The CDR3 coding sequence is TGTGCCAGCAGTACGCAGGGGGCAGATCAGCCCCAGCATTTT. Protein product: CASSTQGADQPQHF.

J is TRBJ2-4 and V is TRBV5-1; D is ambiguous. The germline gives CDR1 SGHRS, CDR2 YFSETQ. Trimming stripped 4 bases from V and 1 base from J, with 9 bases between. The CDR3 sequence is 14 residues long. The DNA for the CDR3 is TGCGCCAGCAGCCCTGACGGGGCCAAAAACATTCAGTACTTC. Translating gives CASSPDGAKNIQYF.

This sequence joins TRBV7-2 and TRBJ2-5, with 10 bases lining up with TRBD2. Germline loops: CDR1 SGHTA, CDR2 FQGNSA. The CDR3 is 15 residues long. V lost 4 bases to trimming and J lost 4 bases; unmatched junction nucleotides: 6. The CDR3, as DNA: TGTGCCAGCAGCTCAGCGGGGGGGCCGGGAGAGACCCAGTACTTC. The encoded protein is CASSSAGGPGETQYF.

The chain uses TRBV7-8 and TRBJ1-5; D unclear. This CDR3 contains 13 residues. V lost 5 bases and J 7 bases, leaving 12 bases between the germline ends. CDR1 is SGHVS and CDR2 is FQNEAQ in the germline V gene. CDR3 bases: TGTGCCAGCAGCCCCCAGGAATACCAGCCCCAGCATTTT. The encoded protein is CASSPQEYQPQHF.

V gene TRBV5-6 combines with J gene TRBJ1-6; D possibly corresponds to TRBD1 (5 bases). The V and J ends lost 1 base and 10 bases respectively, with 15 bases between them. CDR1 and CDR2 (germline): SGHDT, YYEEEE. The CDR3 consists of 15 residues. As DNA, the CDR3 is TGTGCCAGCAGCTTGTTATCCAGGGATGAATCACCCCTCCACTTT. Its protein product is CASSLLSRDESPLHF.

The J gene is TRBJ1-1, the V gene TRBV11-2; D is unresolved. Germline-derived CDR1 and CDR2 are SGHAT and FQNNGV. The V and J ends lost 1 base and 0 bases respectively, with 12 bases between them. The CDR3 runs 16 residues. Written as DNA, the CDR3 is TGTGCCAGCAGCTTAGGGCGCGGAAACATGAACACTGAAGCTTTCTTT. Its translation: CASSLGRGNMNTEAFF.

The rearrangement links TRBV18 to TRBJ2-2; TRBD1 might be the D (7 bases). V was pared by 6 bases and J by 6 bases, with 11 bases between. The CDR3 spans 13 residues. Germline V CDR1 and CDR2: KGHSH, LQKENI. The CDR3 spells CASSDRDSGELFF. In DNA, the CDR3 is TGTGCCAGCTCCGACAGGGACTCCGGGGAGCTGTTTTTT.

J is TRBJ2-3 and V is TRBV11-1; 8 nucleotides match TRBD1. Trimming took 3 bases from V and 3 from J; bases not matched to a gene: 5. Per germline, CDR1 SGHAT and CDR2 FQDESV (reference sequence). This CDR3 is 15 amino acids long. The CDR3 nucleotides are TGTGCCAGCAGCTTTCAGGGGGCGCCGACAGATACGCAGTATTTT. Translating it yields CASSFQGAPTDTQYF.

This clone was seen many times. The chain recombines TRBV10-3 with TRBJ1-2; weak D call: TRBD1 (5 bases). Trimming took 4 bases from V and 5 from J, leaving 11 bases between them. The CDR3 loop spans 13 amino acids. CDR1 and CDR2 from the germline V gene are ENHRY and SYGVKD. The DNA for the CDR3 is TGTGCCATCAGTGGACAGATTCTTTATGGCTACACCTTC. It codes for CAISGQILYGYTF.

The chain couples TRBV11-3 to TRBJ1-3, with D uncertain. CDR3 length: 16 amino acids. Trimming shortened V by 0 bases and J by 0 bases, and 9 bases separated the two germline ends. Germline V gives CDR1 SGHNT, CDR2 YENEEA. The CDR3 region is CASSLDARSSGNTIYF. The CDR3 region has the DNA TGTGCCAGCAGCTTAGATGCAAGAAGCTCTGGAAACACCATATATTTT. The full variable domain, rest sourced from reference TRBV11-3 and TRBJ1-3, is EAGVVQSPRYKIIEKKQPVAFWCNPISGHNTLYWYLQNLGQGPELLIRYENEEAVDDSQLPKDRFSAERLKGVDSTLKIQPAELGDSAVYLCASSLDARSSGNTIYFGEGSWLTVV.

The chain has TRBV9 and TRBJ2-2, with 8 nucleotides matching TRBD1. Trimming at V came to 3 bases and at J to 1 base, leaving 5 bases not matched to a gene. Germline lookup yields CDR1 SGDLS and CDR2 YYNGEE. The CDR3 is made up of 16 amino acids. CDR3 bases: TGTGCCAGCAGCGACCCCGGGACAGGGAACACCGGGGAGCTGTTTTTT. It translates to CASSDPGTGNTGELFF.

V usage is TRBV18 and J usage is TRBJ2-2, with TRBD1 as a possible D gene (5 bases). The CDR3 length is 16 residues. Trimming cost V 6 bases and J 1 base, with 15 bases left between them. Germline loops: CDR1 KGHSH, CDR2 LQKENI. CDR3 bases: TGTGCCAGCTCTCCCTGGGGCAGGGAGAACACCGGGGAGCTGTTTTTT. Its translation is CASSPWGRENTGELFF.

This rearrangement joins TRBV11-2 to TRBJ1-2; D uncertain. This CDR3 comprises 13 residues. Trimming stripped 5 bases from V and 3 bases from J, with 10 bases between. Germline-derived CDR1 and CDR2 are SGHAT and FQNNGV. CDR3 DNA sequence: TGTGCCAGCAGCATCTCAGAGGACTATGGCTACACCTTC. As protein: CASSISEDYGYTF.

CDR3 in DNA: TGTGCCACCAGCAGAGTGGGAGTTCGGGGTTCCAATGAGCAGTTCTTC. It specifies CATSRVGVRGSNEQFF. The chain combines TRBV15 with TRBJ2-1; weak D call: TRBD2 (5 bases). From germline, CDR1 is LNHNV and CDR2 YYDKDF (reference sequence). This CDR3 region has 16 residues. V lost 1 base and J 6 bases, leaving 16 bases between the germline ends.

The rearrangement joins TRBV6-5 to TRBJ1-1; D is ambiguous. V shed 6 bases and J shed 1 base, with 15 bases lying between them. CDR1 is MNHEY and CDR2 is SVGAGI in the germline V gene. CDR3 size: 15 residues. CDR3 loop: CASSPDFTPNTEAFF. For the CDR3, the DNA is TGTGCCAGCAGCCCGGACTTTACCCCGAACACTGAAGCTTTCTTT.

The chain combines TRBV6-6 with TRBJ1-5; 11 bases are shared with TRBD1. The J segment lost 2 bases and the V segment lost 11 bases, leaving 5 bases of the junction unmatched. CDR3 size: 14 residues. The germline gives CDR1 MNHNY, CDR2 SVGAGI (reference sequence). CDR3 bases: TGTGCCGGACAGGGGGCGGGGGGCAATCAGCCCCAGCATTTT. Translating it yields CAGQGAGGNQPQHF.

The chain carries TRBV4-1 and TRBJ2-5; perhaps D is TRBD1 or TRBD2 (5 bases each). V gave up 0 bases and J gave up 4 bases, with 12 bases separating them. The CDR3 covers 15 residues. Germline-derived CDR1 and CDR2 are MGHRA and YSYEKL. CDR3: CASSQESGAGETQYF. The CDR3 DNA reads as TGCGCCAGCAGCCAAGAATCCGGGGCAGGAGAGACCCAGTACTTC.

The chain is built from TRBV28 and TRBJ1-1; TRBD1 might be the D (6 bases). V was trimmed by 7 bases and J by 4 bases, leaving 16 bases between them. CDR1 and CDR2 from the germline V gene are MDHEN and SYDVKM. The CDR3 totals 14 residues. As DNA, the CDR3 is TGTGCCAGCAATCTGCAGGGGCGCAGCACTGAAGCTTTCTTT. Its translation is CASNLQGRSTEAFF. The full variable domain, completed using reference TRBV28 and TRBJ1-1, is DVKVTQSSRYLVKRTGEKVFLECVQDMDHENMFWYRQDPGLGLRLIYFSYDVKMKEKGDIPEGYSVSREKKERFSLILESASTNQTSMYLCASNLQGRSTEAFFGQGTRLTVV.

The J gene is TRBJ1-2, the V gene TRBV5-1; unclear D gene. The CDR3 consists of 14 residues. Germline V gene sequence: CDR1 SGHRS, CDR2 YFSETQ. V was pared by 0 bases and J by 1 base, with 7 bases between. The chain's CDR3 is CASSLEGSNYGYTF. CDR3 nucleotide sequence: TGCGCCAGCAGCTTGGAAGGCAGTAACTATGGCTACACCTTC.

This sequence joins TRBV6-5 and TRBJ1-4; D is possibly TRBD1 (5 bases). The CDR3 totals 15 residues. The V gene's germline CDR1 is MNHEY and CDR2 SVGAGI. With 7 bases removed from V and 8 bases from J, the gap between germline ends came to 20 bases. DNA of the CDR3: TGTGCCAGCAAAAAACTAAGTTCGGGGGGGGAAAAACTGTTTTTT. Amino acids: CASKKLSSGGEKLFF.

This chain connects TRBV28 to TRBJ2-2; D unresolved. The CDR3 is made up of 16 amino acids. Germline V CDR1 and CDR2: MDHEN, SYDVKM. The V end lost 6 bases, the J end lost 1 base, and 15 bases lay between the germline ends. This CDR3 reads CASSLRTSLNTGELFF. The CDR3 coding sequence is TGTGCCAGCAGCCTACGAACCTCACTGAACACCGGGGAGCTGTTTTTT.

The chain carries TRBV7-9 and TRBJ1-2; D may be TRBD1 (6 bases). The V end was cut by 5 bases, the J end by 4 bases, with 14 bases between. Germline-derived CDR1 and CDR2 are SEHNR and FQNEAQ (reference sequence). This CDR3 comprises 14 residues. This CDR3 is CASSPRDTAYGYTF. In nucleotides, the CDR3 is TGTGCCAGCAGCCCCCGGGACACGGCCTATGGCTACACCTTC. The variable domain in full, with the rest retrieved from reference TRBV7-9 and TRBJ1-2, is DTGVSQNPRHKITKRGQNVTFRCDPISEHNRLYWYRQTLGQGPEFLTYFQNEAQLEKSRLLSDRFSAERPKGSFSTLEIQRTEQGDSAMYLCASSPRDTAYGYTFGSGTRLTVV.

The genes are TRBV28 and TRBJ2-5; TRBD2 matches 7 bases. CDR1 MDHEN and CDR2 SYDVKM come from the germline V gene. This CDR3 is built from 13 residues. V lost 11 bases, J lost 4 bases, and 10 bases stayed unmatched. For the CDR3, the DNA is TGTGCCGCCCGAGGGAGGGTCGGAGAGACCCAGTACTTC. Its translation: CAARGRVGETQYF.

The V gene is TRBV7-9, the J gene TRBJ1-1; the match to TRBD1 covers 8 bases. Unmatched junction bases numbered 7, after V lost 3 bases and J lost 4 bases. Germline loops: CDR1 SEHNR, CDR2 FQNEAQ (reference sequence). This CDR3 is 15 amino acids long. CDR3 in amino acids: CASSLVQGASTEAFF. Here the CDR3 DNA reads TGTGCCAGCAGCTTGGTTCAGGGGGCAAGCACTGAAGCTTTCTTT.

This chain links TRBV4-3 with TRBJ1-4; tentative D call: TRBD1 (6 bases). With 0 bases removed from V and 8 bases from J, the gap between germline ends came to 16 bases. Germline V gene sequence: CDR1 LGHNA, CDR2 YSLEER. CDR3 size: 16 residues. As DNA, the CDR3 is TGCGCCAGCAGCCAAGAGGGGGGCAGGGTAGGAGAAAAACTGTTTTTT. Translation: CASSQEGGRVGEKLFF.

The chain couples TRBV10-2 to TRBJ1-1; a possible D gene is TRBD1 (5 bases). CDR1 is WSHSY and CDR2 is SAAADI in the germline V gene. This CDR3 is built from 16 residues. V was trimmed by 7 bases and J by 0 bases, leaving 18 bases between them. CDR3 DNA sequence: TGCGCCAGCACGGGACTCTTCGAAGGGATGAACACTGAAGCTTTCTTT. Protein sequence: CASTGLFEGMNTEAFF.

This clone was seen a single time. Sequence at one end of the junction differs from germline and may be a read error. The identical CDR3 is also encoded by other nucleotide sequences in the sample. The rearrangement uses TRBV27 and TRBJ1-2; tentative D call: TRBD1 (6 bases). Germline assignment: CDR1 MNHEY and CDR2 SMNVEV (reference sequence). This CDR3 has 13 amino acids. DNA of the CDR3: TGTGCCAGCAGTTTGGGACCGGGGGGCGGCTACACCTTT. Its protein product is CASSLGPGGGYTF.

This clone was picked up a small number of times. J is TRBJ2-1 and V is TRBV7-5. TRBV7-5 is annotated as a pseudogene. The CDR3 spans 12 residues. CDR3: CASSGWDNEQFF. CDR3 bases: TGTGCCAGCAGCGGGTGGGACAATGAGCAGTTCTTC.